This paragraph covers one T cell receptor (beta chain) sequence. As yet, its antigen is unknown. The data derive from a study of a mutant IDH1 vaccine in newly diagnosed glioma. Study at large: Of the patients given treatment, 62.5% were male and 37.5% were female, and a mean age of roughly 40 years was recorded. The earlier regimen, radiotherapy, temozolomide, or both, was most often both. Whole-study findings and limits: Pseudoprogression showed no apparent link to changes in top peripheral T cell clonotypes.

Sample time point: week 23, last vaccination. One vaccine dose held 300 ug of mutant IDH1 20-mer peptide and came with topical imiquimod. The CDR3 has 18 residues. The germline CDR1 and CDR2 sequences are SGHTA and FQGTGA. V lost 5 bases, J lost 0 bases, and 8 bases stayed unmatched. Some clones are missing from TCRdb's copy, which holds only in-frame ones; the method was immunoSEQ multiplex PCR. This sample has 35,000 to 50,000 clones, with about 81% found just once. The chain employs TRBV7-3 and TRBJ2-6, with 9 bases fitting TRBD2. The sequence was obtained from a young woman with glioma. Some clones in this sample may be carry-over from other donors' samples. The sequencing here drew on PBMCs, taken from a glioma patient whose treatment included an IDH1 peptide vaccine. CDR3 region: CASSPSLAGLSGANVLTF. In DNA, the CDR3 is TGTGCCAGCAGCCCTAGCCTAGCGGGACTCTCTGGGGCCAACGTCCTGACTTTC.